The present entry profiles one T cell receptor beta chain with its context. CD8+ and CD4+ T cells from blood underwent TCR beta sequencing. The multiple sclerosis controls were treatment-naive patients with relapsing-remitting disease that was stable or active. Germline-derived CDR1 and CDR2 are SQVTM and ANQGSEA. The CDR3 contains 14 residues. The V and J ends lost 7 bases and 4 bases respectively, with 17 bases between them. The source of the sample is a study of CD8 T cells in Susac syndrome. RNA totalling roughly 0.45 to 1 ug underwent reverse transcription with random hexamers. Coverage of TCR beta CDR3 amplification by immunoSEQ multiplex PCR extended to 54 Vbeta and 13 Jbeta. TCRdb passed the immunoSEQ multiplex PCR reads through MiXCR, listing each CDR3 protein once. This sample has about 130,000 distinct CDR3 sequences; 85% to 95% occur once, and the top ten carry roughly 0.31%.

The sequenced sample was CD8+ T cells from PBMCs. V is TRBV29-1 and J is TRBJ2-1; D perhaps matches TRBD1 (6 bases). This clonotype was obtained from a human donor with multiple sclerosis. DNA for the CDR3: TGCAGCGGTGAGGGGGAAACCCTGTACAATGAGCAGTTCTTC. This codes for CSGEGETLYNEQFF.